What follows is one T cell receptor beta chain and its context. The data are from a study of T cell changes during pregnancy in multiple sclerosis. Only in-frame clones appear in the TCRdb table, and some are missing; sequencing was by immunoSEQ multiplex PCR. The table has tens of thousands of clones, approximately 87% seen once. This CDR3 spans 15 amino acids. The V end was cut by 6 bases, the J end by 1 base, with 16 bases between. Germline V gives CDR1 KGHSH, CDR2 LQKENI. The starting material was peripheral blood, obtained after pregnancy. The V call is TRBV18, the J call TRBJ2-7; D perhaps matches TRBD1 (6 bases). The receptor's source is a female donor in good health, enrolled as a control in a pregnancy study. The CDR3 DNA is TGTGCCAGCTCCCAGTCCGGACAGTGGTCCTACGAGCAGTACTTC. Its protein is CASSQSGQWSYEQYF.